Listed below are T cell receptor beta chains from one sample, sequenced in a study of Ad26.COV2.S vaccination and SARS-CoV-2 variants. Method: immunoSEQ multiplex PCR; TCRdb's copy keeps in-frame clones and lacks some. The table shows roughly 400,000 clones, with 89% occurring only once. The source was peripheral blood, collected in a trial of Ad26.COV2.S vaccine versus placebo. The source of these receptors is a person aged 18-65 years who received the Ad26.COV2.S COVID-19 vaccine or a placebo. The CDR3 runs from the conserved cysteine through the conserved F or W. The order of the fields is V gene, D gene, clone size, CDR3 protein. D genes are given only for firm matches. Clone size is shown for a subset of rows, as once, few, many or a class of expanded clone.

>TRBV28|.|few
CASNRPGGNTIYF
>TRBV4-1|.|.
CASSLREGPNSPLHF
>TRBV3-1/TRBV3-2|.|.
CASSPRTDTQYF
>TRBV7-2|TRBD1|.
CASRPDRGSYEQYF
>TRBV24-1|.|once
CATSDLGVEQFF
>TRBV10-3|TRBD1|.
CAISPGQGETQYF
>TRBV28|.|.
CASSLPRGAGANVLTF
>TRBV6-5|.|.
CASSLAGGEQFF
>TRBV6-5|.|.
CATKDSTDTQYF
>TRBV15|TRBD1|.
CATSRDPGTGTDTQYF
>TRBV28|.|.
CASTSGQSRTF
>TRBV28|TRBD2|.
CASLTSGRWDTQYF
>TRBV9|.|.
CASSVTTADQETQYF
>TRBV18|TRBD2|.
CASSTSGSGETQYF
>TRBV29-1|TRBD2|.
CSAAIVGGETQYF
>TRBV7-9|.|.
CASSLEGYYGYTF